This entry lists 20 T cell receptor beta chains sequenced from one sample in a study of T cell responses to AZD1222 COVID-19 vaccine. The method was immunoSEQ multiplex PCR; TCRdb's version includes in-frame clones alone and lacks a portion of them. This sample has over 130,000 clones, with roughly nine tenths found just once. Here the sequenced sample was peripheral blood, taken 28 days after the second AZD1222 dose. These receptors were collected from an adult who received the AZD1222 COVID-19 vaccine.

This rearrangement joins TRBV7-9 to TRBJ2-2; D call uncertain. Trimming stripped 5 bases from V and 4 bases from J, with 17 bases between. The CDR3 length is 16 residues. The germline gives CDR1 SEHNR, CDR2 FQNEAQ (reference sequence). The CDR3 sequence: CASSKRRTAITGELFF. For the CDR3, the DNA is TGTGCCAGCAGCAAAAGGCGGACGGCCATCACCGGGGAGCTGTTTTTT. The complete variable domain, with remaining parts taken from reference TRBV7-9 and TRBJ2-2, reads DTGVSQNPRHKITKRGQNVTFRCDPISEHNRLYWYRQTLGQGPEFLTYFQNEAQLEKSRLLSDRFSAERPKGSFSTLEIQRTEQGDSAMYLCASSKRRTAITGELFFGEGSRLTVL.

The chain has TRBV6-2 or TRBV6-3 and TRBJ1-1; D possibly corresponds to TRBD1 (5 bases). Per germline, CDR1 MNHEY and CDR2 SVGEGT. V lost 5 bases and J lost 1, with 14 bases in between. The CDR3 extends over 15 amino acids. The CDR3 coding sequence is TGTGCCAGCAGTGCTTGGGGGAGTCGGAACACTGAAGCTTTCTTT. Protein product: CASSAWGSRNTEAFF.

The gene calls are TRBV21-1 and TRBJ2-5; the table's TRBD1 call for D was not verified on the DNA. TRBV21-1 is an annotated pseudogene. This CDR3 spans 13 amino acids. This chain's CDR3 is CASFGQPQETQYF. Here the CDR3 DNA reads TGTGCCAGCTTCGGACAGCCTCAAGAGACCCAGTACTTC.

The chain carries TRBV5-1 and TRBJ2-2; D not certain. The CDR3 has 15 amino acids. CDR1 is SGHRS, CDR2 YFSETQ, per germline. V was pared by 0 bases and J by 5 bases, with 11 bases between. The CDR3 sequence: CASSLEGRPTGELFF. The CDR3 DNA follows: TGCGCCAGCAGCTTGGAGGGCAGACCGACCGGGGAGCTGTTTTTT.

This chain links TRBV19 with TRBJ1-2; D is perhaps TRBD1 (5 bases). The V end lost 6 bases, the J end lost 5 bases, and 16 bases lay between the germline ends. In germline, CDR1 is LNHDA, CDR2 SQIVND (reference sequence). This CDR3 spans 14 amino acids. In DNA form, the CDR3 reads TGTGCCAGTAGCCCCGGCGGGGCACCTTATGGCTACACCTTC. Translating gives CASSPGGAPYGYTF.

This clone has only one observation. J is TRBJ1-1 and V is TRBV2; TRBD1 is a possible D gene (6 bases). This CDR3 is built from 15 residues. Trimming removed 7 bases at V and 1 base at J, with 16 bases between. The V gene's germline CDR1 is SNHLY and CDR2 FYNNEI. CDR3 coding DNA: TGTGCCAGCACCCTAAGGGGGGTAGGGAACACTGAAGCTTTCTTT. Translation gives CASTLRGVGNTEAFF.

The chain recombines TRBV27 with TRBJ1-1; possible D gene TRBD1, 6 bases. Germline V gives CDR1 MNHEY, CDR2 SMNVEV (reference sequence). With 0 bases removed from V and 5 bases from J, the gap between germline ends came to 13 bases. The CDR3 length is 15 residues. CDR3 nucleotide sequence: TGTGCCAGCAGTTTATCCCAGGGGAGGAAGACTGAAGCTTTCTTT. It specifies CASSLSQGRKTEAFF.

This rearrangement joins TRBV11-2 to TRBJ2-3; 9 nucleotides line up with TRBD1. V dropped 3 bases and J dropped 9; count of bases not matched to a gene: 1. This CDR3 region has 12 residues. The germline gives CDR1 SGHAT, CDR2 FQNNGV. CDR3 nucleotide sequence: TGTGCCAGCAGCTTGGGACAGGGAACGCAGTATTTT. Its translation: CASSLGQGTQYF.

This chain connects TRBV7-2 to TRBJ1-1; possibly TRBD1 for D (6 bases). Germline lookup yields CDR1 SGHTA and CDR2 FQGNSA. The CDR3 length is 14 residues. The V end lost 6 bases, the J end lost 1 base, and 12 bases lay between the germline ends. The CDR3 sequence: CASRERQANTEAFF. The CDR3 nucleotides read TGTGCCAGCAGGGAACGACAGGCGAACACTGAAGCTTTCTTT.

V gene TRBV7-3 combines with J gene TRBJ2-1, with D unresolved. This CDR3 contains 13 residues. Germline CDR1 SGHTA, CDR2 FQGTGA. V was trimmed by 4 bases and J by 0 bases, leaving 4 bases between them. CDR3: CASSSSSYNEQFF. In nucleotides, the CDR3 is TGTGCCAGCAGCTCCAGCTCCTACAATGAGCAGTTCTTC.

This clone was seen only once. The J gene is TRBJ2-7, the V gene TRBV20-1, with no clear D. Germline CDR1 reads DFQATT; CDR2 reads SNEGSKA (reference sequence). With 6 bases removed from V and 4 bases from J, the gap between germline ends came to 10 bases. The CDR3 sequence is 11 residues long. The CDR3 DNA reads as TGCAGTGCCACCCCGTCTTACGAGCAGTACTTC. It yields the protein CSATPSYEQYF.

The chain couples TRBV15 to TRBJ1-1; D unresolved. Germline V gene lookup returns CDR1 LNHNV and CDR2 YYDKDF (reference sequence). The CDR3 contains 13 residues. V was pared by 4 bases and J by 3 bases, with 9 bases between. For the CDR3, the DNA is TGTGCCACCAGCACTCATTCGGACACTGAAGCTTTCTTT. Its protein is CATSTHSDTEAFF. The full variable domain, completed using reference TRBV15 and TRBJ1-1, is DAMVIQNPRYQVTQFGKPVTLSCSQTLNHNVMYWYQQKSSQAPKLLFHYYDKDFNNEADTPDNFQSRRPNTSFCFLDIRSPGLGDTAMYLCATSTHSDTEAFFGQGTRLTVV.

This sequence joins TRBV5-1 and TRBJ2-6; D is unclear. The CDR3 is made up of 17 amino acids. Deletions cut 0 bases from V and 0 bases from J, with 10 bases between. The germline V gene encodes CDR1 SGHRS and CDR2 YFSETQ. The CDR3 sequence is CASSLEQRNSGANVLTF. The CDR3 DNA reads as TGCGCCAGCAGCTTGGAGCAGAGAAACTCTGGGGCCAACGTCCTGACTTTC.

J is TRBJ2-1 and V is TRBV6-5, with 9 positions matching TRBD1. Per germline, CDR1 MNHEY and CDR2 SVGAGI. The CDR3 is 12 residues long. V lost 8 bases and J lost 5; bases outside the gene matches: 1. CDR3 nucleotide sequence: TGTGCCAGCGGGACAGGGAACAATGAGCAGTTCTTC. Its translation is CASGTGNNEQFF.

CDR3 coding DNA: TGTGCCATCACATCGGGAACAGGCTTTAACTATGGCTACACCTTC. This sequence encodes CAITSGTGFNYGYTF. This chain uses TRBV10-3 with TRBJ1-2; D possibly corresponds to TRBD1 (5 bases). This CDR3 has 15 amino acids. Germline CDR1 reads ENHRY; CDR2 reads SYGVKD. The V end was cut by 7 bases, the J end by 1 base, with 16 bases between.

The V call is TRBV5-5, the J call TRBJ1-1; unclear D gene. This CDR3 spans 14 amino acids. Between the trimmed V and J ends, which lost 4 bases and 1 base, there was a span of 11 bases. Per germline, CDR1 SGHKS and CDR2 YYEKEE (reference sequence). CDR3 protein: CASSHLAWNTEAFF. For the CDR3, the DNA is TGTGCCAGCAGCCACCTGGCTTGGAACACTGAAGCTTTCTTT.

The chain uses TRBV11-2 and TRBJ2-5; 9 bases agree with TRBD2. With 3 bases clipped from V and 5 bases from J, the junction kept 7 bases outside the gene matches. CDR3 size: 15 residues. CDR1 SGHAT and CDR2 FQNNGV come from the germline V gene. As DNA, the CDR3 is TGTGCCAGCAGCTTGGGTAGCGGGAGTTTCGAGACCCAGTACTTC. Translating it yields CASSLGSGSFETQYF.

The rearrangement uses TRBV5-5 and TRBJ1-1, with D maybe TRBD1 (6 bases). V shed 0 bases and J shed 0 bases, with 12 bases lying between them. There are 16 residues in the CDR3. Germline CDR1 is SGHKS and CDR2 is YYEKEE (reference sequence). CDR3 protein: CASSLEGVIMNTEAFF. CDR3 DNA: TGTGCCAGCAGCTTGGAGGGGGTGATAATGAACACTGAAGCTTTCTTT.

The CDR3 DNA reads as TGCGCCAGCAGTGAGACCGGGCTAGCATCCGGGGAGCTGTTTTTT. Translated, it gives CASSETGLASGELFF. This chain connects TRBV10-1 to TRBJ2-2, with D tentatively TRBD2 (5 bases). The germline V gene encodes CDR1 WNHNN and CDR2 SYGVQD (reference sequence). This CDR3 spans 15 amino acids. V lost 2 bases and J lost 6, with 13 bases in between.

V and J are TRBV7-8 and TRBJ1-6, with 10 bases that match TRBD1. The V and J ends lost 5 bases and 11 bases, in that order; junction bases with no gene match: 3. The CDR3 length is 13 residues. Germline V lookup: CDR1 SGHVS, CDR2 FQNEAQ. The CDR3, as DNA: TGTGCCAGCAGCCATGGACAGGGGGCACCCCTCCACTTT. Residues: CASSHGQGAPLHF.